The 22 T cell receptor beta chains given below trace back to one sample, sequenced in a study of cytomegalovirus exposure and HLA in healthy donors. With 60 Vbeta and 13 Jbeta primers, the PCR was carried out. The method was immunoSEQ multiplex PCR; TCRdb's version includes in-frame clones alone and lacks a portion of them. The profile shows under 200,000 clones, 84% of them singletons. Source material: PBMCs. The receptors shown here come from a boy aged 2 to 9 in good health and CMV-seronegative.

The chain carries TRBV30 and TRBJ1-5, with D unresolved. The CDR3 is made up of 13 amino acids. Germline values: CDR1 GTSNPN, CDR2 SVGIG (reference sequence). Trimming removed 1 base at V and 0 bases at J, with 4 bases between. The CDR3 sequence is CAWSGGSNQPQHF. Here the CDR3 DNA reads TGTGCCTGGAGTGGAGGTAGCAATCAGCCCCAGCATTTT.

This clone was observed once. The chain is built from TRBV5-1 and TRBJ2-7, with D possibly matching TRBD1 (5 bases). CDR3 length: 13 residues. V lost 1 base and J 2 bases, leaving 7 bases between the germline ends. In germline, CDR1 is SGHRS, CDR2 YFSETQ. As DNA, the CDR3 is TGCGCCAGCAGCTTGTTAGGGGCCTACGAGCAGTACTTC. This translates into CASSLLGAYEQYF.

The J gene is TRBJ2-5, the V gene TRBV4-2, with D unresolved. Judging by the DNA end, TRBJ2-7 fits better; the J call may be wrong. Germline V gene data show CDR1 as LGHNA and CDR2 as YNFKEQ. The CDR3 extends over 17 amino acids. In nucleotides, the CDR3 is TGTGCCAGCAGCCAAGAATCTCAGGCCCAGGAAAATTACGAGCAGTACTTC. It is translated as CASSQESQAQENYEQYF.

This chain connects TRBV5-1 to TRBJ2-1, with D hard to call. The CDR3 spans 12 residues. Trimming took off 0 bases at V and 10 bases at J, with 8 bases between the two ends. CDR1 and CDR2 from the germline V gene are SGHRS and YFSETQ. Here the CDR3 reads CASSLDYPEQFF. CDR3 in DNA: TGCGCCAGCAGCTTGGACTACCCCGAGCAGTTCTTC. The variable domain in full, completed from reference TRBV5-1 and TRBJ2-1, reads KAGVTQTPRYLIKTRGQQVTLSCSPISGHRSVSWYQQTPGQGLQFLFEYFSETQRNKGNFPGRFSGRQFSNSRSEMNVSTLELGDSALYLCASSLDYPEQFFGPGTRLTVL.

This chain joins TRBV19 and TRBJ1-5; D possibly corresponds to TRBD1 (6 bases). There are 17 residues in the CDR3. CDR1 and CDR2 from the germline V gene are LNHDA and SQIVND (reference sequence). With 1 base removed from V and 0 bases from J, the gap between germline ends came to 13 bases. The CDR3 DNA reads as TGTGCCAGTAGTATAGGACAGGCAATCCTTAGCAATCAGCCCCAGCATTTT. Its translation: CASSIGQAILSNQPQHF.

This clone came up a few times. The rearrangement links TRBV6-5 to TRBJ2-7, with TRBD1 as a possible D gene (6 bases). Trimming removed 5 bases from V and 0 bases from J, with 11 bases in between. The CDR3 runs to 14 residues. Germline V gene lookup returns CDR1 MNHEY and CDR2 SVGAGI. CDR3 region: CASSDRWSSYEQYF. The DNA for the CDR3 is TGTGCCAGCAGTGACAGGTGGAGCTCCTACGAGCAGTACTTC.

The CDR3 loop reads CASSLAAGFPYEQYF. Written as DNA, the CDR3 is TGCGCCAGCAGCTTGGCGGCAGGGTTTCCCTACGAGCAGTACTTC. The V and J genes are TRBV5-1 and TRBJ2-7, with D possibly TRBD1 on 5 matching bases. The V gene lost 0 bases and the J gene lost 2 bases, with 12 bases spanning the gap. Germline values: CDR1 SGHRS, CDR2 YFSETQ. CDR3 length equals 15 residues.

The chain links TRBV2 to TRBJ2-7; perhaps TRBD1 as D (5 bases). Per germline, CDR1 SNHLY and CDR2 FYNNEI. The CDR3 has 13 residues. Trimming took off 4 bases at V and 5 bases at J, with 12 bases between the two ends. The CDR3 nucleotides are TGTGCCAGCAGTGTCCAGGGTACTAACGAGCAGTACTTC. It translates to CASSVQGTNEQYF.

This clone has more than one count but fewer than ten. The genes are TRBV9 and TRBJ2-7; TRBD1 aligns across 9 bases. In germline, CDR1 is SGDLS, CDR2 YYNGEE. V was pared by 4 bases and J by 5 bases, with 16 bases of the junction left unmatched. This CDR3 has 17 amino acids. CDR3 bases: TGTGCCAGCAGCTCTAGGTGTTGGGACAGGGAGATTAACGAGCAGTACTTC. The encoded protein is CASSSRCWDREINEQYF.

The gene calls are TRBV18 and TRBJ1-3, with 7 bases matching TRBD1. The junction had 7 bases not matched to a gene; V was cut back by 1 base and J by 4 bases. Germline loops: CDR1 KGHSH, CDR2 LQKENI. This CDR3 has 16 residues. The CDR3 here is CASSPLTGEVGNTIYF. In nucleotides, the CDR3 is TGTGCCAGCTCACCACTAACAGGGGAGGTCGGAAACACCATATATTTT.

The gene calls are TRBV5-1 and TRBJ2-3; D is perhaps TRBD1 (5 bases). The V gene's germline CDR1 is SGHRS and CDR2 YFSETQ. V lost 5 bases, J lost 4 bases, and 20 bases lay in between. CDR3 size: 16 residues. The CDR3 is CASRPTLQGIADTQYF. CDR3 DNA: TGCGCCAGCAGGCCCACACTCCAGGGTATCGCAGATACGCAGTATTTT.

The chain is built from TRBV6-1 and TRBJ2-1, with 10 positions matching TRBD2. CDR3 length: 18 amino acids. The germline CDR1 and CDR2 sequences are MNHNS and SASEGT. V trimming: 3 bases; J trimming: 8 bases; junction bases outside the gene matches: 16. CDR3 amino acids: CASSDAPPEREGRHEQFF. The CDR3 nucleotides are TGTGCCAGCAGTGACGCCCCCCCCGAGCGGGAGGGCCGCCATGAGCAGTTCTTC.

The V call is TRBV28, the J call TRBJ1-1; D is undetermined. V lost 5 bases, J lost 0 bases, and 10 bases lay in between. This CDR3 contains 14 residues. Germline assignment: CDR1 MDHEN and CDR2 SYDVKM. CDR3 coding DNA: TGTGCCAGCAGTGCCCCTCAGATGAACACTGAAGCTTTCTTT. Protein sequence: CASSAPQMNTEAFF.

The chain has TRBV5-6 and TRBJ1-2; D not certain. In germline, CDR1 is SGHDT, CDR2 YYEEEE. CDR3 size: 13 residues. V lost 0 bases and J lost 2, with 5 bases in between. The CDR3 DNA reads TGTGCCAGCAGCTTGGGCAGAAACTATGGCTACACCTTC. It encodes CASSLGRNYGYTF.

The chain carries TRBV27 and TRBJ2-3, with D tentatively TRBD2 (6 bases). The CDR3 has 14 amino acids. Germline V gene data show CDR1 as MNHEY and CDR2 as SMNVEV (reference sequence). V was cut by 4 bases and J by 0 bases, with 8 bases left in between. The CDR3 DNA follows: TGTGCCAGCAGTTGGGAGGCTAGCACAGATACGCAGTATTTT. Its protein is CASSWEASTDTQYF.

This chain connects TRBV5-4 to TRBJ2-7; 7 nucleotides align to TRBD1. Germline V gene sequence: CDR1 SGHNT, CDR2 YYREEE (reference sequence). The ends lost 4 bases at V and 3 bases at J; junction bases unmatched: 4. This CDR3 is 13 amino acids long. CDR3 protein: CASSKGQIYEQYF. In DNA, the CDR3 is TGTGCCAGCAGCAAGGGACAGATCTACGAGCAGTACTTC.

The chain combines TRBV7-9 with TRBJ1-1; D gene uncertain. This CDR3 spans 14 amino acids. CDR1 is SEHNR and CDR2 is FQNEAQ in the germline V gene (reference sequence). V was cut by 0 bases and J by 1 base, with 6 bases left in between. CDR3 amino acids: CASSLAGRNTEAFF. The CDR3 nucleotides are TGTGCCAGCAGCTTAGCCGGTAGGAACACTGAAGCTTTCTTT.

J is TRBJ2-3 and V is TRBV12-5, with D perhaps TRBD2 (5 bases). Per germline, CDR1 LGHNT and CDR2 FRNRAP. The CDR3 covers 15 residues. V was pared by 0 bases and J by 3 bases, with 10 bases between. The CDR3 region is CASGLVLGDTDTQYF. CDR3 DNA sequence: TGTGCTAGTGGTTTGGTATTGGGAGATACAGATACGCAGTATTTT.

The V call is TRBV11-1, the J call TRBJ2-1, with 10 bases identical to TRBD2. V lost 0 bases, J lost 7 bases, and 6 bases stayed unmatched. Germline CDR1 SGHAT, CDR2 FQDESV (reference sequence). The CDR3 extends over 16 amino acids. CDR3 sequence reads: CASSLATSGFFNEQFF. The CDR3 nucleotides are TGTGCCAGCAGCTTAGCGACTAGCGGGTTCTTTAATGAGCAGTTCTTC.

The chain links TRBV11-2 to TRBJ2-3, with D tentatively TRBD2 (5 bases). The V gene's germline CDR1 is SGHAT and CDR2 FQNNGV. The V gene lost 2 bases and the J gene lost 2 bases, with 11 bases spanning the gap. This CDR3 contains 15 residues. In DNA form, the CDR3 reads TGTGCCAGCAGCTTACGGGGAACAACCACAGATACGCAGTATTTT. Its protein is CASSLRGTTTDTQYF. Filled out from reference TRBV11-2 and TRBJ2-3, the complete variable domain reads EAGVAQSPRYKIIEKRQSVAFWCNPISGHATLYWYQQILGQGPKLLIQFQNNGVVDDSQLPKDRFSAERLKGVDSTLKIQPAKLEDSAVYLCASSLRGTTTDTQYFGPGTRLTVL.

The chain couples TRBV5-1 to TRBJ2-1, with 11 nucleotides matching TRBD2. This CDR3 is 19 amino acids long. The V gene end was trimmed by 3 bases and the J gene end by 1 base; junction bases not matched to a gene: 12. Per the germline V gene, CDR1 is SGHRS and CDR2 is YFSETQ. This CDR3 reads CASSSWALAGGRSYNEQFF. CDR3 in DNA: TGCGCCAGCAGCTCTTGGGCGCTAGCGGGAGGTAGGTCCTACAATGAGCAGTTCTTC.

V usage is TRBV4-1 and J usage is TRBJ2-5; 8 nucleotides align to TRBD2. Germline lookup yields CDR1 MGHRA and CDR2 YSYEKL. There are 18 residues in the CDR3. The trim removed 1 base at V and 0 bases at J, leaving 10 bases unmatched. CDR3 nucleotide sequence: TGCGCCAGCAGCCAAGCCCATCCTAGCGGGTCGTACCAAGAGACCCAGTACTTC. Its protein is CASSQAHPSGSYQETQYF.